A selection of T cell receptor beta chains follows, all from one sample in a study of identical twins. TCRdb ran MiXCR on the 5' RACE reads and lists one entry per CDR3 protein. The profile shows 640,000 or so distinct CDR3 sequences, roughly 6.2% of them singletons. The sequenced sample was naive T cells sorted from blood. These receptors originate from a man aged 18-30 years in good health. Both conserved end residues are trimmed from each CDR3.

CDR3: ASGPSGRGMI
V: TRBV6-2/TRBV6-3
J: TRBJ2-1

CDR3: ASSRSSYNWLF
V: TRBV4-2
J: TRBJ2-1

CDR3: ATSDLPNSGTSGSETQY
V: TRBV24-1
J: TRBJ2-5

CDR3: ATSGGMWTPDSTDTQY
V: TRBV24-1
J: TRBJ2-3

CDR3: ASSFDRVETQY
V: TRBV5-6
J: TRBJ2-5

CDR3: ASSYSIGGKPYEQY
V: TRBV6-2/TRBV6-3
J: TRBJ2-7

CDR3: ASRGTSSYNEQF
V: TRBV7-9
J: TRBJ2-1

CDR3: ASSAPAGTSGDNEQF
V: TRBV6-1
J: TRBJ2-1

CDR3: ASTTTVGQADTQY
V: TRBV7-2
J: TRBJ2-3

CDR3: ASSSDGNVLT
V: TRBV7-3
J: TRBJ2-6

CDR3: SAGSWQETQY
V: TRBV20-1
J: TRBJ2-5

CDR3: ASSYGFRQAYEQY
V: TRBV6-5
J: TRBJ2-7

CDR3: SAKTGNSGNTIY
V: TRBV20-1
J: TRBJ1-3

CDR3: SASLSRDDEQF
V: TRBV20-1
J: TRBJ2-1

CDR3: SAFDRNTEAF
V: TRBV20-1
J: TRBJ1-1

CDR3: ASGPTGLNTEAF
V: TRBV5-1
J: TRBJ1-1

CDR3: ASSVGTANEKLF
V: TRBV25-1
J: TRBJ1-4

CDR3: ASQGQGIHQPQH
V: TRBV10-3
J: TRBJ1-5

CDR3: ASGTSRDSYTDTQY
V: TRBV5-5
J: TRBJ2-3

CDR3: ASSPETGHGYGYT
V: TRBV14
J: TRBJ1-2

CDR3: ASRLLREGSGYT
V: TRBV7-2
J: TRBJ1-2

CDR3: ASSFDGTANRAAEQF
V: TRBV28
J: TRBJ2-1

CDR3: ASSENFLQGREPKNIQY
V: TRBV6-1
J: TRBJ2-4

CDR3: ASSQLQSSYEQY
V: TRBV12-3/TRBV12-4
J: TRBJ2-7

CDR3: ASSYSSSNTQY
V: TRBV6-2/TRBV6-3
J: TRBJ2-3

CDR3: ASRTRLAATYNEQF
V: TRBV12-3/TRBV12-4
J: TRBJ2-1

CDR3: ATSDFPGIEQF
V: TRBV24-1
J: TRBJ2-1

CDR3: AISPSMYQETQY
V: TRBV10-3
J: TRBJ2-5

CDR3: ASSLGSNNEQF
V: TRBV5-1
J: TRBJ2-1

CDR3: ATSDPTSSYNEQF
V: TRBV24-1
J: TRBJ2-1

CDR3: ASSSGETGGLEQY
V: TRBV7-9
J: TRBJ2-7

CDR3: SATGTWVYNEQF
V: TRBV20-1
J: TRBJ2-1

CDR3: ASSPGGNQPQH
V: TRBV18
J: TRBJ1-5

CDR3: ASSFGTAYMEQF
V: TRBV6-5
J: TRBJ2-1

CDR3: ASSDTRGSSYGYT
V: TRBV2
J: TRBJ1-2

CDR3: ASTYTDGSRSDYGYT
V: TRBV28
J: TRBJ1-2

CDR3: ASSDRPGQADSPLH
V: TRBV19
J: TRBJ1-6

CDR3: ASSERLAGLNTGELF
V: TRBV9
J: TRBJ2-2

CDR3: ASSPRLAVNSTDTQY
V: TRBV18
J: TRBJ2-3

CDR3: SAKNTEAF
V: TRBV29-1
J: TRBJ1-1

CDR3: ATLRVGSRGYT
V: TRBV2
J: TRBJ1-2

CDR3: ASRGTTLVGELF
V: TRBV2
J: TRBJ2-2

CDR3: ASSYETARNGELF
V: TRBV6-2/TRBV6-3
J: TRBJ2-2

CDR3: ASSLNVETNTQY
V: TRBV5-1
J: TRBJ2-3

CDR3: ASSWRNQETQY
V: TRBV6-6
J: TRBJ2-5

CDR3: ASTLGGIQETQY
V: TRBV12-3/TRBV12-4
J: TRBJ2-5

CDR3: ASSSSFHTQY
V: TRBV12-3/TRBV12-4
J: TRBJ2-3

CDR3: ASRTGQVDNTEAF
V: TRBV6-2/TRBV6-3
J: TRBJ1-1

CDR3: ASSLGGGQAEAF
V: TRBV11-2
J: TRBJ1-1

CDR3: ASNPGTGTYNEQF
V: TRBV5-1
J: TRBJ2-1

CDR3: ASSYTGDGYT
V: TRBV7-9
J: TRBJ1-2

CDR3: ASTQPSHTDEQF
V: TRBV27
J: TRBJ2-1